A selection of T cell receptor beta chains follows, all from one sample in a study of T cells after yellow fever vaccination. Via MiXCR, TCRdb re-called the 5' RACE reads, giving one row per CDR3 protein. The repertoire includes some 350,000 distinct CDR3 sequences, around 10% of them detected once, and roughly a sixth sits in the top ten. The sequenced sample was PBMCs, obtained on the day of the first yellow fever vaccination. These receptors were collected from a man aged 18 to 35 who received the YFV17D yellow fever vaccine. Each CDR3 is given with its conserved first and last residue. Each record gives: clone size, V gene, J gene, D gene, CDR3 DNA, CDR3 protein. D genes are given only for firm matches. Clone size is stated in some rows and not others, as once, few, many or a class when expanded.

clone size: few; V gene: TRBV6-5; J gene: TRBJ1-6; D gene: TRBD1; CDR3 DNA: TGTGCCAGCAGCAGGACAGGTGATTCACCCCTCCACTTT; CDR3 protein: CASSRTGDSPLHF
clone size: few; V gene: TRBV10-3; J gene: TRBJ1-1; D gene: .; CDR3 DNA: TGTGCCATCAACGAGGGCATGAACACTGAAGCTTTCTTT; CDR3 protein: CAINEGMNTEAFF
clone size: few; V gene: TRBV24-1; J gene: TRBJ1-4; D gene: .; CDR3 DNA: TGTGCCACCAGTGATTCTTCGGTGGGGGGAGAAAAACTGTTTTTT; CDR3 protein: CATSDSSVGGEKLFF
clone size: many; V gene: TRBV5-1; J gene: TRBJ1-2; D gene: .; CDR3 DNA: TGCGCCAGCAGCCCCGGGAGTCCTTGGGGCTACACCTTC; CDR3 protein: CASSPGSPWGYTF
clone size: .; V gene: TRBV20-1; J gene: TRBJ2-3; D gene: .; CDR3 DNA: TGCAGTGCTAGTATCCTAATTCGCACAGATACGCAGTATTTT; CDR3 protein: CSASILIRTDTQYF
clone size: once; V gene: TRBV20-1; J gene: TRBJ2-5; D gene: .; CDR3 DNA: TGCAGTGCGAGGGGGAGGGGGGGGCAAGAGACCCAGTACTTC; CDR3 protein: CSARGRGGQETQYF
clone size: .; V gene: TRBV2; J gene: TRBJ2-7; D gene: TRBD1; CDR3 DNA: TGTGCCAGCAGTATCGGGACAGGGGCTTTGGAGCAGTACTTC; CDR3 protein: CASSIGTGALEQYF
clone size: .; V gene: TRBV4-3; J gene: TRBJ1-4; D gene: TRBD1; CDR3 DNA: TGCGCCAGCAGCCAAGATGGTGGGACAGGGTTTGAAAAACTGTTTTTT; CDR3 protein: CASSQDGGTGFEKLFF
clone size: few; V gene: TRBV7-6; J gene: TRBJ1-2; D gene: .; CDR3 DNA: TGTGCCAGCACCCCGACAGAGGGGAATGGCTACACCTTC; CDR3 protein: CASTPTEGNGYTF
clone size: many; V gene: TRBV5-4; J gene: TRBJ2-2; D gene: .; CDR3 DNA: TGTGCCAGCAGCCCGCGGGGCGTCGGGGAGCTGTTTTTT; CDR3 protein: CASSPRGVGELFF
clone size: few; V gene: TRBV23-1; J gene: TRBJ1-5; D gene: .; CDR3 DNA: TGCGCCAGCACACCCCAGGTGTTAAAGGATTTAGCCCAGCATTTT; CDR3 protein: CASTPQVLKDLAQHF
clone size: few; V gene: TRBV19; J gene: TRBJ1-5; D gene: .; CDR3 DNA: TGTGCCAGTAGTATACGCCCCGGACAGAGCCAGCCCCAGCATTTT; CDR3 protein: CASSIRPGQSQPQHF
clone size: .; V gene: TRBV7-3; J gene: TRBJ2-3; D gene: TRBD2; CDR3 DNA: TGTGCCAGCTCCCCCGTAACGGGGGGGCGAGATACGCAGTATTTT; CDR3 protein: CASSPVTGGRDTQYF
clone size: .; V gene: TRBV9; J gene: TRBJ1-2; D gene: .; CDR3 DNA: TGTGCCAGCAGCGTAGAAAGGGAGTCGGTTGGCTACACCTTC; CDR3 protein: CASSVERESVGYTF
clone size: few; V gene: TRBV7-2; J gene: TRBJ2-3; D gene: .; CDR3 DNA: TGTGCCAGCAGCTTATGGGGGCCAGCAGATACGCAGTATTTT; CDR3 protein: CASSLWGPADTQYF
clone size: few; V gene: TRBV20-1; J gene: TRBJ1-1; D gene: .; CDR3 DNA: TGCAGTGCTAGAGGGACAGTGAACACTGAAGCTTTCTTT; CDR3 protein: CSARGTVNTEAFF